Shown below are 27 T cell receptor beta chains from a single sample sequenced in a study of blood T cell repertoires in COVID-19. Profiling relied on immunoSEQ multiplex PCR, and the TCRdb table lists in-frame clones only, not all of them. In the table there are 110,000 to 150,000 clones, roughly 89% of which are singletons. Source material: peripheral blood. The receptors derive from a woman aged 40 to 50 with acute or convalescent COVID-19.

In its sample, this clone was seen a few times. The gene calls are TRBV7-8 and TRBJ2-1; TRBD2 agrees at 7 bases. Trimming at V came to 5 bases and at J to 2 bases, leaving 6 bases not matched to a gene. The V gene's germline CDR1 is SGHVS and CDR2 FQNEAQ. The CDR3 is 15 residues long. CDR3 sequence (DNA): TGTGCCAGCAGCGAATCTAGCGGAGCCTACAATGAGCAGTTCTTC. Encoded protein: CASSESSGAYNEQFF.

The chain has TRBV25-1 and TRBJ2-7; the match to TRBD1 covers 9 bases. This CDR3 comprises 15 residues. Germline CDR1 is MGHDK and CDR2 is SYGVNS. The V segment lost 2 bases and the J segment 1 base; nucleotides outside the gene matches: 3. Here the CDR3 reads CASSEEGQGSYEQYF. CDR3 bases: TGTGCCAGCAGTGAAGAGGGACAGGGTTCCTACGAGCAGTACTTC.

Only one count was recorded for this clone. The chain is built from TRBV19 and TRBJ2-2, with TRBD2 identical over 7 bases. V lost 5 bases to trimming and J lost 5 bases; unmatched junction nucleotides: 17. This CDR3 is 18 amino acids long. Germline V CDR1 and CDR2: LNHDA, SQIVND (reference sequence). The CDR3 loop reads CASSPPSESGVLTGELFF. CDR3 in DNA: TGTGCCAGTAGTCCTCCGTCGGAGAGCGGGGTCCTTACCGGGGAGCTGTTTTTT.

This CDR3 is CASSRQGGGTNEKLFF. The DNA of the CDR3 is TGTGCCAGCAGTAGACAGGGGGGGGGAACTAATGAAAAACTGTTTTTT. The V call is TRBV2, the J call TRBJ1-4, with TRBD1 matching 9 bases. Germline V gene data show CDR1 as SNHLY and CDR2 as FYNNEI. The CDR3 covers 16 residues. With 5 bases clipped from V and 1 base from J, the junction kept 5 bases outside the gene matches.

V usage is TRBV6-1 and J usage is TRBJ2-7; a weak D match, TRBD2 (7 bases). The V gene's germline CDR1 is MNHNS and CDR2 SASEGT. The CDR3 consists of 15 residues. V lost 2 bases, J lost 4 bases, and 15 bases lay in between. CDR3 residues: CASSERGGAWYEQYF. The CDR3 region has the DNA TGTGCCAGCAGTGAAAGGGGGGGCGCCTGGTACGAGCAGTACTTC.

The chain has TRBV6-5 and TRBJ1-2, with a weak D call TRBD1 (6 bases). This CDR3 is 12 amino acids long. The germline gives CDR1 MNHEY, CDR2 SVGAGI. Trimming removed 0 bases from V and 8 bases from J, with 7 bases in between. The CDR3 nucleotides are TGTGCCAGCAGTTACTCGAGGGGGGGCTACACCTTC. This encodes CASSYSRGGYTF.

The chain recombines TRBV10-2 with TRBJ2-1; 11 bases are shared with TRBD1. The CDR3 loop spans 13 amino acids. V gave up 10 bases and J gave up 3 bases; unmatched junction bases: 2. Germline CDR1 WSHSY, CDR2 SAAADI. CDR3 in DNA: TGCGCCACCGGGACAGGGGGCTACAATGAGCAGTTCTTC. Protein sequence: CATGTGGYNEQFF.

This clone appeared a few times. The CDR3 reads CASSLGGGRNSPLHF. CDR3 DNA: TGTGCCAGCAGCTTGGGGGGAGGGAGAAATTCACCCCTCCACTTT. The gene calls are TRBV5-4 and TRBJ1-6; D not certain. The CDR3 covers 15 residues. V was shortened by 0 bases and J by 7 bases, with 11 bases between the two germline ends. Germline lookup yields CDR1 SGHNT and CDR2 YYREEE (reference sequence).

V and J are TRBV7-2 and TRBJ2-7, with D possibly being TRBD2 (6 bases). V lost 5 bases, J lost 2 bases, and 16 bases lay in between. Germline V lookup: CDR1 SGHTA, CDR2 FQGNSA. The CDR3 totals 15 residues. CDR3 bases: TGTGCCAGCAGCCCTGACGGGACTCCTGCCTACGAGCAGTACTTC. Residues: CASSPDGTPAYEQYF.

The V gene is TRBV30, the J gene TRBJ1-1; D unresolved. The CDR3 is made up of 15 amino acids. The V end was cut by 0 bases, the J end by 3 bases, with 14 bases between. The germline V gene encodes CDR1 GTSNPN and CDR2 SVGIG (reference sequence). CDR3 bases: TGTGCCTGGAGTGTAAAAGGCAGCGGGGACACTGAAGCTTTCTTT. Amino acid sequence: CAWSVKGSGDTEAFF.

This clone has only one observation. The chain uses TRBV6-5 and TRBJ1-5; D is unclear. The CDR3 is 13 residues long. Germline values: CDR1 MNHEY, CDR2 SVGAGI. V lost 0 bases to trimming and J lost 9 bases, with 9 bases between them. The DNA for the CDR3 is TGTGCCAGCAGTTACTCCGAAGTCGGGCCCCAGCATTTT. Its protein product is CASSYSEVGPQHF.

The V gene is TRBV9, the J gene TRBJ2-4; 8 nucleotides align to TRBD2. Trimming at V came to 4 bases and at J to 15 bases, leaving 12 bases not matched to a gene. Germline V gives CDR1 SGDLS, CDR2 YYNGEE. CDR3 length equals 13 residues. The CDR3 DNA reads TGTGCCAGCAGCCCCCGGACTAGCCGGGTTTTGTACTTC. Translation: CASSPRTSRVLYF.

This chain connects TRBV5-1 to TRBJ1-6; tentative D call: TRBD1 (6 bases). The length of the CDR3 is 16 residues. Germline lookup yields CDR1 SGHRS and CDR2 YFSETQ. V lost 3 bases, J lost 6 bases, and 16 bases lay in between. Here the CDR3 reads CASSYAPRGSNSPLHF. For the CDR3, the DNA is TGCGCCAGCAGCTACGCCCCTAGGGGGTCTAATTCACCCCTCCACTTT.

This rearrangement joins TRBV29-1 to TRBJ2-7; TRBD1 might be the D (7 bases). CDR3 length equals 15 residues. Trimming left V 0 bases short and J 4 bases short, with 16 bases between. The germline CDR1 and CDR2 sequences are SQVTM and ANQGSEA. The CDR3 region has the DNA TGCAGCGTTGAAGATGGCGGGACAGCCGGATACGAGCAGTACTTC. Its translation: CSVEDGGTAGYEQYF.

The chain combines TRBV12-5 with TRBJ2-2, with D perhaps TRBD2 (5 bases). The CDR3 is 13 residues long. CDR1 and CDR2 (germline): LGHNT, FRNRAP. Trimming shortened V by 9 bases and J by 5 bases, and 13 bases separated the two germline ends. The CDR3 nucleotides are TGTGCTAGCCGCCCATCGGGGACCGGGGAGCTGTTTTTT. This gives the protein CASRPSGTGELFF.

This clone was counted a few times. The chain joins TRBV28 to TRBJ1-5; D unclear. Trimming stripped 6 bases from V and 3 bases from J, with 12 bases between. The germline gives CDR1 MDHEN, CDR2 SYDVKM. The CDR3 length is 14 residues. The CDR3 DNA reads as TGTGCCAGCAGCCCTAGACGTTACAATCAGCCCCAGCATTTT. Translation gives CASSPRRYNQPQHF.

The genes are TRBV2 and TRBJ1-2; possibly TRBD1 for D (6 bases). This CDR3 is 12 amino acids long. CDR1 is SNHLY, CDR2 FYNNEI, per germline. The ends were cut back, 8 bases at V and 2 bases at J, with 9 bases in the middle. The CDR3 loop reads CASVGHNYGYTF. CDR3 DNA sequence: TGTGCCAGCGTGGGACACAACTATGGCTACACCTTC.

In this sample, this clone turned up a few times. The gene calls are TRBV6-1 and TRBJ1-5; D is perhaps TRBD1 (5 bases). V lost 1 base and J lost 2, with 9 bases in between. CDR1 is MNHNS, CDR2 SASEGT, per germline. The CDR3 loop spans 15 amino acids. The CDR3 bases are TGTGCCAGCAGTGAAGGGGGCTGGGGCAATCAGCCCCAGCATTTT. Amino acid sequence: CASSEGGWGNQPQHF.

This clone came up once. The V and J genes are TRBV11-2 and TRBJ1-3; 9 nucleotides match TRBD1. The CDR3 sequence is 13 residues long. Germline V gene lookup returns CDR1 SGHAT and CDR2 FQNNGV. Trimming at V came to 5 bases and at J to 7 bases, leaving 3 bases not matched to a gene. DNA for the CDR3: TGTGCCAGCAGCCCGACAGGGGGGAACACCATATATTTT. This codes for CASSPTGGNTIYF.

The J gene is TRBJ2-7, the V gene TRBV7-3; D is unclear. Germline CDR1 is SGHTA and CDR2 is FQGTGA. The ends were cut back, 0 bases at V and 3 bases at J, with 6 bases in the middle. The CDR3 loop spans 13 amino acids. The CDR3 coding sequence is TGTGCCAGCAGCTTAACGCCGGTCTACGAGCAGTACTTC. This gives the protein CASSLTPVYEQYF.

Only a few counts were recorded for this clone. The V gene is TRBV11-2, the J gene TRBJ2-1; a possible D gene is TRBD2 (5 bases). V was pared by 5 bases and J by 7 bases, with 18 bases between. Germline values: CDR1 SGHAT, CDR2 FQNNGV. The CDR3 runs to 15 residues. Here the CDR3 reads CASSDSTRAVNEQFF. For the CDR3, the DNA is TGTGCCAGCAGCGATAGCACTAGAGCGGTGAATGAGCAGTTCTTC.

The chain employs TRBV2 and TRBJ2-1; 11 bases agree with TRBD2. Germline CDR1 and CDR2: SNHLY and FYNNEI. The V gene end was trimmed by 3 bases and the J gene end by 4 bases; junction bases not matched to a gene: 2. This CDR3 is 15 amino acids long. CDR3 in amino acids: CASSEGLAVYNEQFF. In nucleotides, the CDR3 is TGTGCCAGCAGTGAGGGACTAGCGGTATACAATGAGCAGTTCTTC.

The chain carries TRBV6-5 and TRBJ2-2; tentatively, D is TRBD2 (6 bases). CDR1 is MNHEY, CDR2 SVGAGI, per germline. V lost 2 bases and J lost 3, with 10 bases in between. The CDR3 length is 15 residues. For the CDR3, the DNA is TGTGCCAGCAGTTACGGGCGGGGTGACACCGGGGAGCTGTTTTTT. It specifies CASSYGRGDTGELFF.

This clone appeared once. The genes are TRBV3-1 (or the pseudogene TRBV3-2) and TRBJ2-5, with TRBD2 matching 10 bases. The germline CDR1 and CDR2 sequences are LGHDT and YNNKEL (reference sequence). V was clipped by 3 bases and J by 5 bases; unmatched bases: 9. This CDR3 has 16 amino acids. For the CDR3, the DNA is TGTGCCAGCAGCCAGGGAGGACTAGCGGTCCGGGAGACCCAGTACTTC. This translates into CASSQGGLAVRETQYF.

The chain carries TRBV12-3 or TRBV12-4 and TRBJ2-1; D is unclear. The CDR3 extends over 12 amino acids. Trimming stripped 7 bases from V and 5 bases from J, with 9 bases between. The CDR3 region is CASKFQDNEQFF. The CDR3 nucleotides read TGTGCCAGCAAATTCCAGGACAATGAGCAGTTCTTC.

The V gene is TRBV7-2, the J gene TRBJ2-1, with 9 positions matching TRBD1. Unmatched junction bases numbered 5, after V lost 2 bases and J lost 6 bases. CDR1 and CDR2 from the germline V gene are SGHTA and FQGNSA. The CDR3 length is 15 residues. The CDR3 coding sequence is TGTGCCAGCAGCTTAACACAGGGGGCCTTCAATGAGCAGTTCTTC. It translates to CASSLTQGAFNEQFF.

This clone was found once. The CDR3 DNA follows: TGTGCCAGCAGAACTGGGGACAGGGTCGGGGGCTATGGCTACACCTTC. Protein: CASRTGDRVGGYGYTF. V gene TRBV28 combines with J gene TRBJ1-2, with TRBD1 matching over 9 bases. The CDR3 totals 16 residues. V shed 6 bases, J shed 4 bases, and the junction held 12 bases outside the gene matches. CDR1 and CDR2 from the germline V gene are MDHEN and SYDVKM.